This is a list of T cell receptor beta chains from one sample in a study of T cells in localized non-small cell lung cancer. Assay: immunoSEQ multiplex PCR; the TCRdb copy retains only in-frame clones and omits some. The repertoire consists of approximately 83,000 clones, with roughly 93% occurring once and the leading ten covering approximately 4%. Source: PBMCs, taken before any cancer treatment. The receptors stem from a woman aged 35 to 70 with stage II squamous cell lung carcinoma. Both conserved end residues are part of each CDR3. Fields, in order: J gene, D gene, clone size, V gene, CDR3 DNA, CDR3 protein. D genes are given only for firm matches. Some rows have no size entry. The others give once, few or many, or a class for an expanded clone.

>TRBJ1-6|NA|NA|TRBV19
TGTGCCAGTAGTATCGTAGGGGATTCACCCCTCCACTTT
CASSIVGDSPLHF
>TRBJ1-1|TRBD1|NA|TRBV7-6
TGTGCCAGCAGCGTAGGGACAGGGAAGACCTCAACTTTCTTT
CASSVGTGKTSTFF
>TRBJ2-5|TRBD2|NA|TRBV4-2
TGTGCCAGCAGCCTGACTAGCCTCTCACAAGAGACCCAGTACTTC
CASSLTSLSQETQYF
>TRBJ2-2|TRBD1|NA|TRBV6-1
TGTGCCAGCAGTGAAATCGAGGGGGCTCCGAACACCGGGGAGCTGTTTTTT
CASSEIEGAPNTGELFF
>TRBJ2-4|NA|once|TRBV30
TGTGCCTGGATAGCGGCAGGGGATCGAGCCAAAAACATTCAGTACTTC
CAWIAAGDRAKNIQYF
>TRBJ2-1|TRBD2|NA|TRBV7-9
TGTGCCAGCAGCCTGGTAGGGACTAGCGGATACAATGAGCAGTTCTTC
CASSLVGTSGYNEQFF
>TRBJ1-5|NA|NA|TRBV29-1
TGCAGCCCGAAGGTAGGACAATCAGCCCAGCATTTT
CSPKVGQSAQHF
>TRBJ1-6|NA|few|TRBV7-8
TGTGCCAGCAGCTTAGAGGGACCGCGTTTATCACCCCTCCACTTT
CASSLEGPRLSPLHF
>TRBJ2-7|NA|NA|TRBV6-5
TGTGCCAGCACCCCTTGGAAGGGTGTCTACGAGCAGTACTTC
CASTPWKGVYEQYF
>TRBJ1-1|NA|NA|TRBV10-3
TGTGCCATCAGTGAGTCGGCGAGGGACACTGAAGCTTTCTTT
CAISESARDTEAFF
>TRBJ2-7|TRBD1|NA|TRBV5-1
TGCGCCAGCAGCTTGGTCGGTGGGACAGGGACCACCTACGAGCAGTACTTC
CASSLVGGTGTTYEQYF
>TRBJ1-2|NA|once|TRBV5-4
TGTGCCAGCAGCTTCCCGGGACGGACTAACTATGGCTACACCTTC
CASSFPGRTNYGYTF
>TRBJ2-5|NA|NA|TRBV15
TGTGCCACCCATCAGGATCCCGCGAAGACCCAGTACTTC
CATHQDPAKTQYF
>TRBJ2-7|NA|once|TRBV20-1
TGCAGTGCTAGAAAAAACTACGAGCAGTACTTC
CSARKNYEQYF
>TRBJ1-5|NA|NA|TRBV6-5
TGTGCCAGCAGTTACGGGTGGAATCAGCCCCAGCATTTT
CASSYGWNQPQHF
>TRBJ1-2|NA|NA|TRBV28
TGTGCCAGCAGTGAATCTTTCGGCTACACCTTC
CASSESFGYTF
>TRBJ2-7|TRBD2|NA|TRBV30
TGTGCCTGGAGTCCCCCTCTCGGGAGGGCCGGGGAGCAGTACTTC
CAWSPPLGRAGEQYF
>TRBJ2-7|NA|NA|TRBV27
TGTGCCAGCAGTTTAGGGGGACCCTACGAGCAGTACTTC
CASSLGGPYEQYF
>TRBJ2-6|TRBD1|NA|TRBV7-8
TGTGCCAGCAGGGTCCGGGACAGGGGGCTCTCTGGGGCCAACGTCCTGACTTTC
CASRVRDRGLSGANVLTF
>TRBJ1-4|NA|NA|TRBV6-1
TGTGCCAGCAGTCCCCATGAGAACCGGCTGTTTTTT
CASSPHENRLFF
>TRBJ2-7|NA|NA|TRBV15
TGTGCCACCAGCATCCTCCTCAGGGAAGAGCAGTACTTC
CATSILLREEQYF
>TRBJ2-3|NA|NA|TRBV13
TGTGCCAGCAGCTCCATAAGACCAGACGGTCACAGGACGCAGTATTTT
CASSSIRPDGHRTQYF
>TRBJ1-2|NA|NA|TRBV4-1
TGCGCCAGCAGCCAAGGGGGATGGGGGGCTGTCGGCTACACCTTC
CASSQGGWGAVGYTF
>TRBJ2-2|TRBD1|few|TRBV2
TGTGCCAGCCTACAGGGGGCGAACACCGGGGAGCTGTTTTTT
CASLQGANTGELFF
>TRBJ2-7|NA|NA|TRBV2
TGTGCCAGCAGATGGACAGCGGCCTCCTACGAGCAGTACTTC
CASRWTAASYEQYF
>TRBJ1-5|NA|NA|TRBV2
TGTGCCAGCGAGGGACCAGATAGCAATCAGCCCCAGCATTTT
CASEGPDSNQPQHF
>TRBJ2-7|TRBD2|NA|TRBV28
TGTGCCAGCAGTTTACAGCGGGGACTTTACGAGCAGTACTTC
CASSLQRGLYEQYF
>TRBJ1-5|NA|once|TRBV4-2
TGTGCCAGCAGCCAAGTACAGTATAGCAATCAGCCCCAGCATTTT
CASSQVQYSNQPQHF
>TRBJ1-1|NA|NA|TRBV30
TGTGCCTGGAGCAGGTTACTTGGGGGTAACACTGAAGCTTTCTTT
CAWSRLLGGNTEAFF
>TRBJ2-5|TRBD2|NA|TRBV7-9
TGTGCCAGCAGCTTAGCAGCGGGAGGGCCAAAGCAGTACTTC
CASSLAAGGPKQYF
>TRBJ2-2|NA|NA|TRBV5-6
TGTGCCAGCAGCCCCACCGTCATTTCCACCGGGGAGCTGTTTTTT
CASSPTVISTGELFF
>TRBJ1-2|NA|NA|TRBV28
TGTGCCAGCGGCGCAATACCGACAGGCATTAACTATGGCTACACCTTC
CASGAIPTGINYGYTF
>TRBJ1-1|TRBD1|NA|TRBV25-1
TGTGCCAGCAGTGATTTACGGGACAGGGGGCAGAAAGGTGAAGCTTTCTTT
CASSDLRDRGQKGEAFF
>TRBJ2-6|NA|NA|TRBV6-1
TGTGCCAGCAGTGAAATCTCTGGGGCCAACGTCCTGACTTTC
CASSEISGANVLTF
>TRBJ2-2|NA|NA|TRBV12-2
TGTGCAAGTCGCTTAGTCCGTAGCGGGGGGGCGTCGTCCCTATTAAACACCGGGGAGCTGTTTTTT
CASRLVRSGGASSLLNTGELFF
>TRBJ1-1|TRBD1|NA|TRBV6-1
TGTGCCAGCAGCCTTGGGAATAGGGGGCAAGCTTTCTTT
CASSLGNRGQAFF
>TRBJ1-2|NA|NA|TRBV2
TGTGCCAGCAGTGAAGGGGAAGTCTATGGCTACACCTTC
CASSEGEVYGYTF
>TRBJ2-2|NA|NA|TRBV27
TGTGCCAGCAGTTCCGCCGGGACTCCGAACACCGGGGAGCTGTTTTTT
CASSSAGTPNTGELFF
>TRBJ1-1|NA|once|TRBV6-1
TGTGCCAGCAGTGAGGGAAACACTGAAGCTTTCTTT
CASSEGNTEAFF
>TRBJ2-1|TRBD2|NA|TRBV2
TGTGCCAGCAGAGCGACTAGCGGGGGGCCGAGCTCCTACAATGAGCAGTTCTTC
CASRATSGGPSSYNEQFF